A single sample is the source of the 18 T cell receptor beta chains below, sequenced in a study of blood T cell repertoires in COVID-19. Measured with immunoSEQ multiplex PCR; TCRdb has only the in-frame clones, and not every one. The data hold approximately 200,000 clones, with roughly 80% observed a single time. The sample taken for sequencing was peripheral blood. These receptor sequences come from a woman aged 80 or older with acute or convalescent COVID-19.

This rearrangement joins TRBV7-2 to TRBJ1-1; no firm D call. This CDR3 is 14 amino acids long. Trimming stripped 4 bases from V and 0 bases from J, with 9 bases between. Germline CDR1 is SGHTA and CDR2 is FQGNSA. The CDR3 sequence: CASSSLTLNTEAFF. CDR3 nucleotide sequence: TGTGCCAGCAGCTCATTGACTTTGAACACTGAAGCTTTCTTT.

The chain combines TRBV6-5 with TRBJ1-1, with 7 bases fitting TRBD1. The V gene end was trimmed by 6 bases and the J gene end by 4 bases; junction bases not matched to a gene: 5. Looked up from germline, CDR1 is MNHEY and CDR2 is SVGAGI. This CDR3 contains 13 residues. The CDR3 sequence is CASRSTGSTEAFF. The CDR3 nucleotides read TGTGCCAGCAGGTCGACAGGGAGCACTGAAGCTTTCTTT.

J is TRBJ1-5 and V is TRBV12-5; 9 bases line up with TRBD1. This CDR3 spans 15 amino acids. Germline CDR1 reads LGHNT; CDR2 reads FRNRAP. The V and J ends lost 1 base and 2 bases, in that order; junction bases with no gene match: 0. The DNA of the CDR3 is TGTGCTAGTGGTTTGGGACAGGGGGGCAATCAGCCCCAGCATTTT. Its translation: CASGLGQGGNQPQHF.

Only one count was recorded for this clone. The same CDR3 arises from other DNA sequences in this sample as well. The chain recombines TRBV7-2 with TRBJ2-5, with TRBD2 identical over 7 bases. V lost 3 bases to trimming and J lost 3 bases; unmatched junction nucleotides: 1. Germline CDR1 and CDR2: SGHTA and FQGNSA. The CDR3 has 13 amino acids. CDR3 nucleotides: TGTGCCAGCAGCTTCGCGGGGGAAGAGACCCAGTACTTC. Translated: CASSFAGEETQYF.

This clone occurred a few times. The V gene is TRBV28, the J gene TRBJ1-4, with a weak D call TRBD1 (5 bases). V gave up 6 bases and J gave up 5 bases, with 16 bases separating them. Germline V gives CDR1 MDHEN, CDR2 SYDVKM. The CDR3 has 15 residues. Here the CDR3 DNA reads TGTGCCAGCAGCTCGGCCGGCCAGGGAAATGAAAAACTGTTTTTT. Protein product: CASSSAGQGNEKLFF.

The CDR3 DNA reads TGCGCCAGCAGCTTGTCCCCACAGGGAAGTTCATGGATGAACACCGGGGAGCTGTTTTTT. Protein: CASSLSPQGSSWMNTGELFF. This chain links TRBV5-1 with TRBJ2-2; tentatively, D is TRBD1 (6 bases). The CDR3 runs to 20 residues. V was clipped by 1 base and J by 1 base, with 23 bases between them. Germline lookup yields CDR1 SGHRS and CDR2 YFSETQ.

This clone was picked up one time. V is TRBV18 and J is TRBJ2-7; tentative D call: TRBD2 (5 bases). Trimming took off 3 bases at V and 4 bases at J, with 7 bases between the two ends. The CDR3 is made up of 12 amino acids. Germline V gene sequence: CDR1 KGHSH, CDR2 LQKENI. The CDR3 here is CASSPGGYEQYF. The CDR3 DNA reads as TGTGCCAGCTCACCTGGAGGTTACGAGCAGTACTTC.

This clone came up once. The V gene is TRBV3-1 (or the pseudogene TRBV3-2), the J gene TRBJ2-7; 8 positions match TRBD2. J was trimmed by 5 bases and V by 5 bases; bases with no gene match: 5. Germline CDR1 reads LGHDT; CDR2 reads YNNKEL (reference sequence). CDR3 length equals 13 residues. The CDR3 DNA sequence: TGTGCCAGCAGCGCGCTAGCGGGTGACGAGCAGTACTTC. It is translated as CASSALAGDEQYF.

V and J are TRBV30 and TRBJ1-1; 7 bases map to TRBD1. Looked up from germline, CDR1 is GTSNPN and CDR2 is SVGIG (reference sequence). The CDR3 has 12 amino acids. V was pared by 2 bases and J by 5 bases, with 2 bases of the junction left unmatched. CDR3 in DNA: TGTGCCTGGAGTAACAGGGGTACTGAAGCTTTCTTT. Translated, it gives CAWSNRGTEAFF. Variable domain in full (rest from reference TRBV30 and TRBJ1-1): SQTIHQWPATLVQPVGSPLSLECTVEGTSNPNLYWYRQAAGRGLQLLFYSVGIGQISSEVPQNLSASRPQDRQFILSSKKLLLSDSGFYLCAWSNRGTEAFFGQGTRLTVV.

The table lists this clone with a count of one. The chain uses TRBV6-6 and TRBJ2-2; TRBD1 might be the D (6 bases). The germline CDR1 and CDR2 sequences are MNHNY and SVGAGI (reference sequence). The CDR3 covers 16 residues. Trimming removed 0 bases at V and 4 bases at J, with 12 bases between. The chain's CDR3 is CASSYSWGQSTGELFF. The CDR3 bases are TGTGCCAGCAGTTACTCCTGGGGACAAAGCACCGGGGAGCTGTTTTTT.

Here the CDR3 reads CASSQGNRDSQETQYF. In nucleotides, the CDR3 is TGCGCCAGCAGCCAAGGGAACCGGGACAGTCAAGAGACCCAGTACTTC. V usage is TRBV4-1 and J usage is TRBJ2-5; 7 nucleotides line up with TRBD1. Germline V gives CDR1 MGHRA, CDR2 YSYEKL. The CDR3 covers 16 residues. With 1 base clipped from V and 2 bases from J, the junction kept 7 bases outside the gene matches.

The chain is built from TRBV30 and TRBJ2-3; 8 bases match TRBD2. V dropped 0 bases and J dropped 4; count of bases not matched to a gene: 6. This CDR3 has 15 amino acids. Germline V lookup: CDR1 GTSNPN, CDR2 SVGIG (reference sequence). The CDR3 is CAWSVQAGVADTQYF. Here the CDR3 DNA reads TGTGCCTGGAGTGTACAAGCGGGAGTGGCAGATACGCAGTATTTT.

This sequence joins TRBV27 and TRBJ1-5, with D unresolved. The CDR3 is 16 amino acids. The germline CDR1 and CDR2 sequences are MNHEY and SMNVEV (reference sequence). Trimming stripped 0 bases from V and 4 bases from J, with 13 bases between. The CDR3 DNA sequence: TGTGCCAGCAGTTTATCGGCCAGTCATTCGAATCAGCCCCAGCATTTT. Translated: CASSLSASHSNQPQHF.

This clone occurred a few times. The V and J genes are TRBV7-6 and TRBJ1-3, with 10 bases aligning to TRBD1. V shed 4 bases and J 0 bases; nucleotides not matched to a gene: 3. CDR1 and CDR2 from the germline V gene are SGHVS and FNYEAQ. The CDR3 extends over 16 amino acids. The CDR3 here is CASSWTGGNSGNTIYF. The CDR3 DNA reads TGTGCCAGCAGCTGGACAGGGGGGAACTCTGGAAACACCATATATTTT.

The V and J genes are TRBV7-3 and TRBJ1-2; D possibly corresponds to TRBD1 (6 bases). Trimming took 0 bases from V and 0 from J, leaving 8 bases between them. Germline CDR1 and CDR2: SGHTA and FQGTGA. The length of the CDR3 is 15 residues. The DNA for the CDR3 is TGTGCCAGCAGCTTAACGGCAGGGGCTAACTATGGCTACACCTTC. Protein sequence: CASSLTAGANYGYTF.

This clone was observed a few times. CDR3 amino acids: CAISKETAGYGYTF. The CDR3, as DNA: TGTGCCATCAGTAAAGAGACAGCCGGCTATGGCTACACCTTC. The chain links TRBV10-3 to TRBJ1-2; a weak D match, TRBD1 (5 bases). From germline, CDR1 is ENHRY and CDR2 SYGVKD. With 5 bases removed from V and 4 bases from J, the gap between germline ends came to 14 bases. This CDR3 has 14 residues.

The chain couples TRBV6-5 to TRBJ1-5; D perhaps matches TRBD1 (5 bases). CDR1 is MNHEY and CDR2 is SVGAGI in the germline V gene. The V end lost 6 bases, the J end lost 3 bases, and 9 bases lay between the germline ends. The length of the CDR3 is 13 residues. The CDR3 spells CASSGGDNQPQHF. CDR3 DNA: TGTGCCAGCAGCGGGGGAGACAATCAGCCCCAGCATTTT.

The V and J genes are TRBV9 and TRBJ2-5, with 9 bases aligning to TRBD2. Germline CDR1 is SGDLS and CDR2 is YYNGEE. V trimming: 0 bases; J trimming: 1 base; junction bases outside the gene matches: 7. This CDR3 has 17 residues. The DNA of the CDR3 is TGTGCCAGCAGCGTAGCGCCATCTAGCGGGGTCCAAGAGACCCAGTACTTC. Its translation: CASSVAPSSGVQETQYF.